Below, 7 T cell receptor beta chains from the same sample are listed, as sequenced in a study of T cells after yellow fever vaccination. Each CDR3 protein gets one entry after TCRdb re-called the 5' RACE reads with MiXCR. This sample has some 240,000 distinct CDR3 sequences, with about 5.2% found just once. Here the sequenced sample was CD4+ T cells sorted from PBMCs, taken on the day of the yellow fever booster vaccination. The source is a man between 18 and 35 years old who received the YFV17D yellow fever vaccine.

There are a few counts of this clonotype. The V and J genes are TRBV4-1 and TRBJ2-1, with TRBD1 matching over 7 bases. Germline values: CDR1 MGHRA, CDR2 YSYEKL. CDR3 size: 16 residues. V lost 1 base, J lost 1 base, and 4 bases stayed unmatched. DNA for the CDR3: TGCGCCAGCAGCCAAGGGGGCAGGGGGTCCTACAATGAGCAGTTCTTC. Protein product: CASSQGGRGSYNEQFF.

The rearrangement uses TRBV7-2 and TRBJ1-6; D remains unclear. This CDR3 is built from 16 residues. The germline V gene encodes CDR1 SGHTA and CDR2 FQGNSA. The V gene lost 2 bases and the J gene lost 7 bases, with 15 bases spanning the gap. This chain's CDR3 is CASSLSFVTKNSPLHF. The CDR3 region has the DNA TGTGCCAGCAGCTTAAGTTTCGTTACTAAGAATTCACCCCTCCACTTT.

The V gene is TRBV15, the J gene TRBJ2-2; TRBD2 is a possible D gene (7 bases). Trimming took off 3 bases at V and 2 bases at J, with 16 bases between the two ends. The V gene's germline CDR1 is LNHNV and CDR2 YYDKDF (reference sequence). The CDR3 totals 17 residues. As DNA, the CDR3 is TGTGCCACCAGCAGGGGGGGGGCTCTGGTCAACACCGGGGAGCTGTTTTTT. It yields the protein CATSRGGALVNTGELFF.

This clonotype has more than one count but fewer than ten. The CDR3: CASSVGGNRGQPQHF. CDR3 bases: TGTGCCAGCAGCGTAGGGGGGAACCGGGGTCAGCCCCAGCATTTT. The gene calls are TRBV9 and TRBJ1-5; TRBD1 might be the D (5 bases). V lost 0 bases to trimming and J lost 6 bases, with 13 bases between them. Germline V lookup: CDR1 SGDLS, CDR2 YYNGEE. This CDR3 has 15 residues.

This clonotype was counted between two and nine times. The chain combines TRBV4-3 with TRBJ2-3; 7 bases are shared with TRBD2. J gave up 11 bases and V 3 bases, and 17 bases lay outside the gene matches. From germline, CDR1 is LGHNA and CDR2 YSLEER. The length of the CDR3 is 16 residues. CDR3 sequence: CASSQGGDGSSRGQYF. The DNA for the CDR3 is TGCGCCAGCAGCCAGGGGGGGGACGGATCTTCCCGGGGGCAGTATTTT.

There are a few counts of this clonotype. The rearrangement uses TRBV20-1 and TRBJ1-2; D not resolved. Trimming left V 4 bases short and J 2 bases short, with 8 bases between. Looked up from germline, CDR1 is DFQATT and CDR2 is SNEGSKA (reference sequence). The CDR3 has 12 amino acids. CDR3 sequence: CSAITGNYGYTF. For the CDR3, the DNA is TGCAGTGCTATAACGGGAAACTATGGCTACACCTTC.

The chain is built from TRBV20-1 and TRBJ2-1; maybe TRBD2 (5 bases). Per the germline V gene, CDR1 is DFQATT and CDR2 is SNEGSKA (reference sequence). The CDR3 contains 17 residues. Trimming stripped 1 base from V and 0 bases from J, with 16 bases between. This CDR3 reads CSARGRTYLTSYNEQFF. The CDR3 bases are TGCAGTGCTAGAGGCCGGACTTATCTGACCTCCTACAATGAGCAGTTCTTC.